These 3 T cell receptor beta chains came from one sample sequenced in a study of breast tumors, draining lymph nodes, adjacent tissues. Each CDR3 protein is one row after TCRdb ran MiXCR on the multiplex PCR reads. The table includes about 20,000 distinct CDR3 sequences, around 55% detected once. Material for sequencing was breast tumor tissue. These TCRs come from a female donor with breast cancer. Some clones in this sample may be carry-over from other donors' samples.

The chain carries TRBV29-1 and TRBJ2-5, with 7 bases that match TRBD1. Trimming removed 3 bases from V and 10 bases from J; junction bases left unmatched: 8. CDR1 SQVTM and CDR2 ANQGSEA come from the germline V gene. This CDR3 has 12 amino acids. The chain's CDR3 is CSVDLTGRNQYF. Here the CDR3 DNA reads TGCAGCGTTGACCTGACAGGGAGAAACCAGTACTTC.

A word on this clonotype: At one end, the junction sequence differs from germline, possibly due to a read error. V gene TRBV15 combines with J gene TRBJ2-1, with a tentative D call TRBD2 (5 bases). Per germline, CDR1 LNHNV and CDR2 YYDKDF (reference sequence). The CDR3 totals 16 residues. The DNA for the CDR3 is TGCGCCACCAGCAGAGATAGAACGGGAACCTACAATGAGCGGTTCTTC. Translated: CATSRDRTGTYNERFF. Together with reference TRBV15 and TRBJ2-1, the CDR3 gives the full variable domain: DAMVIQNPRYQVTQFGKPVTLSCSQTLNHNVMYWYQQKSSQAPKLLFHYYDKDFNNEADTPDNFQSRRPNTSFCFLDIRSPGLGDTAMYLCATSRDRTGTYNERFFGPGTRLTVL.

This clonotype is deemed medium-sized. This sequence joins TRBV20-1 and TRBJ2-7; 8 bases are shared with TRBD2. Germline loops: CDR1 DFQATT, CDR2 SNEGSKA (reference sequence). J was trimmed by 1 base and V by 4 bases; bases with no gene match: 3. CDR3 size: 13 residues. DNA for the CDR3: TGCAGTGCTACGAGCGGGAGATCCTACGAGCAGTACTTC. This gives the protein CSATSGRSYEQYF.